This T cell receptor (beta chain) was captured in a study of CD8 T cells in ankylosing spondylitis. Of note for this clonotype: Its antigen is still unknown.

The TCR beta libraries were generated through quantitative 5'-RACE incorporating molecular barcodes. TCRdb passed the 5' RACE reads through MiXCR, listing each CDR3 protein once. The sample carries over 450,000 distinct CDR3 sequences, about 13% recorded once. Study-level results: For ankylosing spondylitis blood, a TCR beta motif of seven to nine highly homologous variants appeared characteristic. Peripheral blood samples showed relatively rare disease-linked clones, and these clones were CD8+. Prior work had noted some motif variants in reactive arthritis blood and synovial fluid. Clones tied to disease were said to be significantly enriched in matched ankylosing spondylitis synovial fluid.

Sequencing input: blood, either unsorted or a sorted T cell fraction (not recorded which). This TCR was recovered from a male donor with ankylosing spondylitis.

The chain's CDR3 is CASSSRGPNTGELFF. Here the CDR3 DNA reads TGTGCCAGCAGTTCCAGGGGGCCGAACACCGGGGAGCTGTTTTTT. The chain carries TRBV12-3 or TRBV12-4 and TRBJ2-2; 8 bases agree with TRBD1. The CDR3 consists of 15 residues. J lost 0 bases, V lost 4 bases, and 1 base had no gene match.